This T cell receptor (beta chain) is drawn from a study of blood T cell repertoires in COVID-19. Background on the study: Sample material is recorded as cDNA or gDNA derived from T cells, B-cell-depleted T cells, or PBMCs.

This CDR3 has 14 residues. V gave up 0 bases and J gave up 6 bases, with 9 bases separating them. CDR1 and CDR2 (germline): MGHRA, YSYEKL. Original processing notes: How many nucleated cells were present was estimated from reference gene primer amplification. Method: immunoSEQ multiplex PCR; TCRdb's copy keeps in-frame clones and lacks some. V and J calls and clone size are those listed in that table; D and trimming were worked out from the DNA. Of around 94,000 clones listed, 70% to 90% are singletons. V usage is TRBV4-1 and J usage is TRBJ2-1, with D unclear. The material sequenced was peripheral blood. The sequence came from a man aged 50-59 years with active COVID-19. DNA of the CDR3: TGCGCCAGCAGCCAAGAACAGAGCTCCAATGAGCAGTTCTTC. Protein product: CASSQEQSSNEQFF.